This TCR beta chain was captured by sequencing in a study of T cells expressing NK-cell markers. This CDR3 has 14 residues. Germline V gene data show CDR1 as SGHKS and CDR2 as YYEKEE (reference sequence). TCRdb re-called the 5' RACE reads and shows each CDR3 protein once, DNA omitted. This sample contains roughly 350,000 distinct CDR3 sequences. In the case of this clonotype: What it recognizes is unknown.

Regarding the study as a whole: Among a handful of donors, these clonotypes also ranked first in the CD3+CD56-NKG2C+ fraction.

The rearrangement links TRBV5-5 to TRBJ2-1. Sample: blood T cells: a sorted CD56 or NKG2C T cell subset, CD4+ or CD8+ T cells, or bulk PBMC T cells (not recorded which). The sequence was obtained from a man between 18 and 69 years old in good health. CDR3: CASSLNLKYNEQFF.